A single sample is the source of the 15 T cell receptor beta chains below, sequenced in a study of blood T cell repertoires in COVID-19. TCRdb's copy holds only in-frame clones and misses some; the assay was immunoSEQ multiplex PCR. This table has about 200,000 clones, 87% appearing once. The sample taken for sequencing was peripheral blood. The receptors derive from a man aged 55 to 70 with active or convalescent COVID-19.

The chain is built from TRBV11-2 and TRBJ1-2; D might be TRBD1 (6 bases). The CDR3 sequence is 16 residues long. Germline-derived CDR1 and CDR2 are SGHAT and FQNNGV. V shed 1 base and J shed 4 bases, with 16 bases lying between them. CDR3 DNA: TGTGCCAGCAGCTTAGGCCCCGGGACACAAGGCTATGGCTACACCTTC. It yields the protein CASSLGPGTQGYGYTF.

This chain links TRBV4-2 with TRBJ1-5, with 12 bases fitting TRBD1. The V gene end was trimmed by 1 base and the J gene end by 5 bases; junction bases not matched to a gene: 3. The length of the CDR3 is 16 residues. CDR1 is LGHNA, CDR2 YNFKEQ, per germline. CDR3 protein: CASSQAGTGGYQPQHF. In nucleotides, the CDR3 is TGTGCCAGCAGCCAAGCCGGGACAGGGGGCTATCAGCCCCAGCATTTT.

This chain links TRBV24-1 with TRBJ2-4; 8 bases are shared with TRBD2. The junction had 4 bases not matched to a gene; V was cut back by 4 bases and J by 3 bases. The CDR3 runs 15 residues. Germline V lookup: CDR1 KGHDR, CDR2 SFDVKD. The CDR3 nucleotides are TGTGCCACCAGTGACGGGGGGGCTGACAAAAACATTCAGTACTTC. As protein: CATSDGGADKNIQYF.

This clone is a singleton in its sample. This chain joins TRBV15 and TRBJ1-2; no firm D call. The CDR3 is 14 residues long. V dropped 0 bases and J dropped 6 bases, with 11 bases sitting between them. The germline V gene has CDR1 LNHNV and CDR2 YYDKDF (reference sequence). The CDR3: CATSRDLVIDGYTF. DNA for the CDR3: TGTGCCACCAGCAGAGATCTAGTGATTGATGGCTACACCTTC.

The V and J genes are TRBV10-2 and TRBJ2-1; the match to TRBD2 covers 12 bases. The junction had 7 bases not matched to a gene; V was cut back by 6 bases and J by 7 bases. The germline CDR1 and CDR2 sequences are WSHSY and SAAADI. This CDR3 region has 15 residues. CDR3 DNA sequence: TGCGCCAGCAGAAAAGGGCTAGCGGGGGGGAATGAGCAGTTCTTC. Its translation: CASRKGLAGGNEQFF.

This chain connects TRBV7-9 to TRBJ1-4, with a possible D match to TRBD1 (6 bases). The length of the CDR3 is 15 residues. V dropped 5 bases and J dropped 7 bases, with 17 bases sitting between them. From germline, CDR1 is SEHNR and CDR2 FQNEAQ (reference sequence). The CDR3 spells CASSQYRDLSEKLFF. Here the CDR3 DNA reads TGTGCCAGCAGCCAATACAGGGATTTAAGTGAAAAACTGTTTTTT.

This chain joins TRBV4-1 and TRBJ2-2, with 15 bases lining up with TRBD2. In germline, CDR1 is MGHRA, CDR2 YSYEKL. The length of the CDR3 is 20 residues. V shed 4 bases, J shed 2 bases, and the junction held 11 bases outside the gene matches. This chain's CDR3 is CASSPPGLAGGLVNTGELFF. In nucleotides, the CDR3 is TGCGCCAGCAGCCCGCCCGGACTAGCGGGGGGGCTAGTCAACACCGGGGAGCTGTTTTTT.

The V gene is TRBV9, the J gene TRBJ2-3, with 9 positions matching TRBD2. Trimming at V came to 4 bases and at J to 6 bases, leaving 15 bases not matched to a gene. The V gene's germline CDR1 is SGDLS and CDR2 YYNGEE. The CDR3 sequence is 17 residues long. CDR3 coding DNA: TGTGCCAGCAGCCGGGACGGGGGTAGCGGGGGAAGTGATACGCAGTATTTT. This codes for CASSRDGGSGGSDTQYF. Full variable domain (rest looked up from reference TRBV9 and TRBJ2-3): DSGVTQTPKHLITATGQRVTLRCSPRSGDLSVYWYQQSLDQGLQFLIQYYNGEERAKGNILERFSAQQFPDLHSELNLSSLELGDSALYFCASSRDGGSGGSDTQYFGPGTRLTVL.

This chain links TRBV2 with TRBJ1-2; D perhaps matches TRBD1 (6 bases). Germline assignment: CDR1 SNHLY and CDR2 FYNNEI. The CDR3 loop spans 14 amino acids. Between the trimmed V and J ends, which lost 6 bases and 2 bases, there was a span of 13 bases. This chain's CDR3 is CASRADSRNYGYTF. CDR3 DNA sequence: TGTGCCAGCAGAGCGGACAGCCGGAACTATGGCTACACCTTC.

The J gene is TRBJ2-1, the V gene TRBV4-2; 10 nucleotides line up with TRBD2. The ends lost 0 bases at V and 3 bases at J; junction bases unmatched: 11. The CDR3 covers 19 residues. Germline values: CDR1 LGHNA, CDR2 YNFKEQ. CDR3 sequence reads: CASSQDLRERGGFYNEQFF. The CDR3 DNA follows: TGTGCCAGCAGCCAAGATCTTCGGGAGCGGGGGGGTTTCTACAATGAGCAGTTCTTC.

The rearrangement uses TRBV6-5 and TRBJ2-3; D is perhaps TRBD2 (5 bases). V lost 6 bases and J 6 bases, leaving 13 bases between the germline ends. CDR1 MNHEY and CDR2 SVGAGI come from the germline V gene. The length of the CDR3 is 13 residues. The CDR3 region is CASRPGVGDTQYF. The CDR3 region has the DNA TGTGCCAGCAGGCCCGGGGTCGGGGATACGCAGTATTTT.

This CDR3 reads CASSTDRGRMDNEQFF. The CDR3 region has the DNA TGTGCCAGCAGCACAGACAGGGGGCGAATGGACAATGAGCAGTTCTTC. The V gene is TRBV6-2 or TRBV6-3, the J gene TRBJ2-1; 10 nucleotides line up with TRBD1. The germline V gene encodes CDR1 MNHEY and CDR2 SVGEGT. The CDR3 totals 16 residues. V shed 6 bases and J 5 bases; nucleotides not matched to a gene: 10.

The sample holds a few counts of this clone. The CDR3 DNA reads as TGTGCCAGCAGCTTAGTGAGAGTCCCCTACGAGCAGTACTTC. It encodes CASSLVRVPYEQYF. The chain has TRBV11-2 and TRBJ2-7, with no clear D. This CDR3 has 14 amino acids. Trimming left V 1 base short and J 2 bases short, with 9 bases between. Germline values: CDR1 SGHAT, CDR2 FQNNGV.

The CDR3 region has the DNA TGTGCCAGCAGTTACTCACCGAACAGGGGCAATCAGCCCCAGCATTTT. This encodes CASSYSPNRGNQPQHF. This sequence joins TRBV6-7 and TRBJ1-5; a weak D match, TRBD1 (6 bases). TRBV6-7 is an ORF; its function is uncertain. The CDR3 is 16 amino acids. V lost 0 bases to trimming and J lost 2 bases, with 11 bases between them.

The genes are TRBV7-2 and TRBJ2-3; no definite D call. CDR3 length: 13 residues. Per the germline V gene, CDR1 is SGHTA and CDR2 is FQGNSA. The V and J ends lost 1 base and 4 bases respectively, with 6 bases between them. The CDR3 spells CASSLESADTQYF. For the CDR3, the DNA is TGTGCCAGCAGCTTAGAAAGCGCAGATACGCAGTATTTT.